This T cell receptor (beta chain) appears in the sequencing data of a study of shared clonotypes between healthy human individuals. This clone has ten or more counts. Sequenced by immunoSEQ multiplex PCR; TCRdb stores in-frame clones only, minus some. The sample lists about 1 million clones; roughly 75% were seen once. V was clipped by 5 bases and J by 8 bases, with 9 bases between them. Germline values: CDR1 WNHNN, CDR2 SYGVQD (reference sequence). The CDR3 length is 12 residues. Sequencing used memory CD4+ T cells sorted from blood. Subset denoted: CD45RA-negative fraction. The chain carries TRBV10-1 and TRBJ2-2; perhaps TRBD1 as D (5 bases). The clonotype was recovered from a man between 18 and 35 years old in good health. This CDR3 reads CASSFDRGELFF. CDR3 coding DNA: TGCGCCAGCAGTTTTGACAGAGGGGAGCTGTTTTTT.